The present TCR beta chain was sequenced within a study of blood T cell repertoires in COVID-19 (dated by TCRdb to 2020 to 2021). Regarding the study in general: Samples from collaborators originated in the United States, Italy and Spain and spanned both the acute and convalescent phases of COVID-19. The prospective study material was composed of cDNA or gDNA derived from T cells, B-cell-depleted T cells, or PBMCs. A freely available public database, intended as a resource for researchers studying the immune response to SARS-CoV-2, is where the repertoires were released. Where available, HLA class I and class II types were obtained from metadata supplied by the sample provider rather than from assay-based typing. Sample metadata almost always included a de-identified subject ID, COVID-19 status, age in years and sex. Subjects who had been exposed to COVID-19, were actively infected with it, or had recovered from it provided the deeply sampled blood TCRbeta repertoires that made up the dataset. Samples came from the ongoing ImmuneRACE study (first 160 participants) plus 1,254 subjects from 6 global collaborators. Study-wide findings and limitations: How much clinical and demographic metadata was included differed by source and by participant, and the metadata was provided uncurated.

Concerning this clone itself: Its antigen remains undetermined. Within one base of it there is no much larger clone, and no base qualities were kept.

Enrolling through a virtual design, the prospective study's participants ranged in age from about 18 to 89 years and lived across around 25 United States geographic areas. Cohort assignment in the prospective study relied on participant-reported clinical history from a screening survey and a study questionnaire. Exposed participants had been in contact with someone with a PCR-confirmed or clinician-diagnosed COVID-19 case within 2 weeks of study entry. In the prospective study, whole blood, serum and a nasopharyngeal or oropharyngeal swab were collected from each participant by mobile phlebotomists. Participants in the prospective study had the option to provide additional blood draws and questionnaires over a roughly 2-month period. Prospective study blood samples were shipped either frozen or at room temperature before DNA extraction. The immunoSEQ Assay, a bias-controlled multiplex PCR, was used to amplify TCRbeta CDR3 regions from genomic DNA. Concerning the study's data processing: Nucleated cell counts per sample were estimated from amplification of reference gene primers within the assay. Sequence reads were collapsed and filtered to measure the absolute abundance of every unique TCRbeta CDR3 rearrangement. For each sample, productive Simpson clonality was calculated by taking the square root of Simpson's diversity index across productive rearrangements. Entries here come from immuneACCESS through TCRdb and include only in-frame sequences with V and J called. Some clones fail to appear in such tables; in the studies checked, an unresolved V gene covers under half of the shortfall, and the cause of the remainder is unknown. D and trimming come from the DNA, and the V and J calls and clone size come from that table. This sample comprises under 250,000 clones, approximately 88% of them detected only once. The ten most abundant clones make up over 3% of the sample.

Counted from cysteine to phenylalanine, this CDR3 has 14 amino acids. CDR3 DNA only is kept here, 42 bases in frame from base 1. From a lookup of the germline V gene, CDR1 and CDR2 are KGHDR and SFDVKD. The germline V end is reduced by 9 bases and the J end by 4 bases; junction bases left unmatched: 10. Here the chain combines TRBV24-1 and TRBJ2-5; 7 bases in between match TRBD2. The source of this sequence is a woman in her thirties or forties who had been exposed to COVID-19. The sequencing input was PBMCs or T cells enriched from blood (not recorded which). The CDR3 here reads CATASNGEGETQYF. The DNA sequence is TGTGCCACCGCTAGTAACGGGGAGGGAGAGACCCAGTACTTC.